This T cell receptor beta chain came from a study of identical twins. This clonotype came up many times. MiXCR, applied by TCRdb to the 5' RACE reads, yields one record per CDR3 protein. The sample comprises about 150,000 distinct CDR3 sequences, roughly 3.2% of which are singletons, and around 8.1% rests with the top ten. This CDR3 comprises 13 residues. Deletions cut 4 bases from V and 0 bases from J, with 7 bases between. The germline V gene encodes CDR1 ENHRY and CDR2 SYGVKD. Sequencing input: memory T cells sorted from blood. The receptor was derived from a man aged 18-30 years in good health. The chain uses TRBV10-3 and TRBJ2-7; no reliable D call. The CDR3 region has the DNA TGTGCCATCAGTGTTGGTAGCTCCTACGAGCAGTACTTC. Translation: CAISVGSSYEQYF.